The T cell receptor beta chain under discussion was sequenced for a study of control samples from healthy donors and cancer patients. The protocol was immunoSEQ multiplex PCR, while the TCRdb copy is restricted to in-frame clones and leaves out a portion. The sample carries some 140,000 clones, roughly 90% recorded once. The CDR3 covers 17 residues. Trimming cost V 1 base and J 3 bases, with 19 bases left between them. The V gene's germline CDR1 is LNHDA and CDR2 SQIVND (reference sequence). The chain couples TRBV19 to TRBJ2-7; possible D gene TRBD2, 6 bases. This sequence originates from a man under 40 in good health. The specimen was blood. The CDR3 nucleotides are TGTGCCAGTAGTATAGTAGGAGGGGTTGGGCAAGGCTACGAGCAGTACTTC. It codes for CASSIVGGVGQGYEQYF. Combining the CDR3 with reference TRBV19 and TRBJ2-7 gives the whole variable domain DGGITQSPKYLFRKEGQNVTLSCEQNLNHDAMYWYRQDPGQGLRLIYYSQIVNDFQKGDIAEGYSVSREKKESFPLTVTSAQKNPTAFYLCASSIVGGVGQGYEQYFGPGTRLTVT.